The 28 T cell receptor beta chains below all came from one sample that was sequenced in a study of post-analysis software for immune sequencing data. Presence of unique molecular identifiers characterized the TCR beta cDNA libraries. MiXCR was run by TCRdb on the PCR reads, yielding one entry per CDR3 protein. The sample carries roughly 800,000 distinct CDR3 sequences, roughly 27% recorded once. The antigens for these receptors are not known. The study, taken as a whole, reports: Included in a set of roughly five TRBV segments more frequent in patients than controls were TRBV5-6, TRBV5-1 and TRBV20-1.

The sample was blood. All receptors derive from a girl under 18 with multiple sclerosis.

The chain carries TRBV28 and TRBJ2-3; a weak D match, TRBD2 (6 bases). Trimming cost V 4 bases and J 4 bases, with 12 bases left between them. Germline loops: CDR1 MDHEN, CDR2 SYDVKM. The CDR3 extends over 14 amino acids. The CDR3 loop reads CASSSYGRSDTQYF. The CDR3 coding sequence is TGTGCCAGCAGTTCATATGGGAGGTCAGATACGCAGTATTTT.

The gene calls are TRBV6-2 or TRBV6-3 and TRBJ2-1; a possible D gene is TRBD1 (6 bases). The CDR3 is 16 residues long. V lost 2 bases and J 0 bases, leaving 11 bases between the germline ends. Germline V gives CDR1 MNHEY, CDR2 SVGEGT. Written as DNA, the CDR3 is TGTGCCAGCAGTTACCCCCCACAGGGCTCCTACAATGAGCAGTTCTTC. This translates into CASSYPPQGSYNEQFF.

The V and J genes are TRBV20-1 and TRBJ1-5; 7 nucleotides match TRBD1. This CDR3 has 16 residues. CDR1 is DFQATT and CDR2 is SNEGSKA in the germline V gene (reference sequence). J lost 8 bases, V lost 3 bases, and 16 bases had no gene match. CDR3 bases: TGCAGTGCTAGTTATATACAGGGGCCCCGCATCGAGCCCCAGCATTTT. It yields the protein CSASYIQGPRIEPQHF.

J is TRBJ2-7 and V is TRBV28; D is unresolved. The CDR3 loop spans 12 amino acids. The V gene lost 7 bases and the J gene lost 1 base, with 8 bases spanning the gap. The germline CDR1 and CDR2 sequences are MDHEN and SYDVKM. In DNA, the CDR3 is TGTGCCAGCAACACAATGTCCTACGAGCAGTACTTC. Translation gives CASNTMSYEQYF.

The count of this clonotype is one. The rearrangement links TRBV29-1 to TRBJ2-7; D may be TRBD1 (6 bases). V was shortened by 8 bases and J by 3 bases, with 17 bases between the two germline ends. The V gene's germline CDR1 is SQVTM and CDR2 ANQGSEA. This CDR3 contains 13 residues. CDR3 in DNA: TGCAGCACCCGAACAGGGACACTCTACGAGCAGTACTTC. Protein sequence: CSTRTGTLYEQYF.

This clonotype was counted only a few times. The V and J genes are TRBV20-1 and TRBJ2-3; D not certain. The germline CDR1 and CDR2 sequences are DFQATT and SNEGSKA (reference sequence). Trimming stripped 8 bases from V and 0 bases from J, with 6 bases between. This CDR3 comprises 11 residues. This chain's CDR3 is CSTTSTDTQYF. In DNA, the CDR3 is TGCAGTACTACAAGCACAGATACGCAGTATTTT.

The gene calls are TRBV20-1 and TRBJ2-1, with no clear D. The germline V gene encodes CDR1 DFQATT and CDR2 SNEGSKA (reference sequence). Trimming took off 0 bases at V and 0 bases at J, with 6 bases between the two ends. This CDR3 region has 14 residues. The CDR3 DNA sequence: TGCAGTGCTAGAGATGGGGTCTCCTACAATGAGCAGTTCTTC. Encoded protein: CSARDGVSYNEQFF.

This clonotype was seen a few times. The chain uses TRBV2 and TRBJ1-6; a weak D match, TRBD1 (5 bases). Germline CDR1 reads SNHLY; CDR2 reads FYNNEI. The V and J ends lost 3 bases and 7 bases respectively, with 13 bases between them. The CDR3 sequence is 15 residues long. CDR3 loop: CASSDLGDPNSPLHF. CDR3 sequence (DNA): TGTGCCAGCAGTGATCTGGGGGATCCCAATTCACCCCTCCACTTT.

In this sample, this clonotype turned up many times. The chain joins TRBV11-2 to TRBJ2-5, with unresolved D. Germline CDR1 and CDR2: SGHAT and FQNNGV. This CDR3 spans 12 amino acids. Trimming removed 2 bases from V and 5 bases from J, with 6 bases in between. CDR3 DNA: TGTGCCAGCAGCTTAAATTACGAGACCCAGTACTTC. Residues: CASSLNYETQYF. Variable domain in full (rest from reference TRBV11-2 and TRBJ2-5): EAGVAQSPRYKIIEKRQSVAFWCNPISGHATLYWYQQILGQGPKLLIQFQNNGVVDDSQLPKDRFSAERLKGVDSTLKIQPAKLEDSAVYLCASSLNYETQYFGPGTRLLVL.

CDR3 DNA sequence: TGTGCCAGCAGTAGCCGGGTCGCAACGGAGACCCAGTACTTC. Translating it yields CASSSRVATETQYF. The genes are TRBV27 and TRBJ2-5; D not certain. The germline gives CDR1 MNHEY, CDR2 SMNVEV (reference sequence). V was trimmed by 5 bases and J by 5 bases, leaving 15 bases between them. The CDR3 sequence is 14 residues long.

This clonotype was observed a few times. V and J are TRBV7-2 and TRBJ2-7; 16 positions match TRBD2. This CDR3 has 15 amino acids. Trimming cost V 3 bases and J 6 bases; bases outside gene matches: 2. CDR1 SGHTA and CDR2 FQGNSA come from the germline V gene. In DNA form, the CDR3 reads TGTGCCAGCAGCTTCGGGACTAGCGGGAGGGGCGAGCAGTACTTC. Encoded protein: CASSFGTSGRGEQYF.

Regarding this clonotype: One end of the junction is discordant with germline, which a read error may explain. The chain combines TRBV18 with TRBJ1-1; TRBD1 is a possible D gene (5 bases). Germline V lookup: CDR1 KGHSH, CDR2 LQKENI. The length of the CDR3 is 15 residues. DNA of the CDR3: TGTGCCAGCCCACCTCCCGGGACGCTAAACACTGAAGCTTTCTTT. Protein: CASPPPGTLNTEAFF.

The V gene is TRBV10-3, the J gene TRBJ2-1; D is unresolved. Trimming cost V 3 bases and J 7 bases, with 7 bases left between them. The CDR3 runs 12 residues. The V gene's germline CDR1 is ENHRY and CDR2 SYGVKD. The CDR3: CAISEQQNEQFF. The CDR3 bases are TGTGCCATCAGTGAACAACAAAATGAGCAGTTCTTC.

The CDR3 DNA follows: TGTGCCAGCAGTGAAGTGGTGGGTCAGGCCGCCGACGAGCAGTACTTC. Protein sequence: CASSEVVGQAADEQYF. This chain uses TRBV6-1 with TRBJ2-5; D remains unclear. The end of the DNA aligns better with TRBJ2-7, so the J call may be wrong. CDR3 length equals 16 residues. Germline V gene data show CDR1 as MNHNS and CDR2 as SASEGT.

As for this clonotype: A single base separates this from a much larger clone, so it may be a read error. The chain carries TRBV29-1 and TRBJ2-7, with D possibly being TRBD2 (5 bases). Germline V gene lookup returns CDR1 SQVTM and CDR2 ANQGSEA. The CDR3 is made up of 11 amino acids. This CDR3 reads CSAGLSYGQYF. The CDR3 DNA reads TGCAGCGCCGGACTGAGCTACGGGCAGTACTTC.

The sample holds a few counts of this clonotype. This sequence joins TRBV27 and TRBJ1-1, with 11 positions matching TRBD1. Germline trimming cut 4 bases from V and 0 bases from J; bases unmatched to any gene: 10. CDR1 and CDR2 (germline): MNHEY, SMNVEV (reference sequence). The CDR3 extends over 18 amino acids. Here the CDR3 reads CASSSLARTGGLNTEAFF. The CDR3 coding sequence is TGTGCCAGCAGTTCGCTCGCTCGGACAGGGGGCCTGAACACTGAAGCTTTCTTT.

The rearrangement uses TRBV14 and TRBJ1-5; 9 nucleotides agree with TRBD1. CDR3 length: 13 residues. The trim removed 3 bases at V and 10 bases at J, leaving 4 bases unmatched. CDR1 is SGHDN, CDR2 FVKESK, per germline. CDR3 amino acids: CASSQDRGGPQHF. DNA for the CDR3: TGTGCCAGCAGCCAGGACAGGGGCGGTCCCCAGCATTTT.

This chain links TRBV18 with TRBJ2-5; perhaps TRBD2 as D (6 bases). V was clipped by 0 bases and J by 13 bases, with 24 bases between them. CDR1 is KGHSH, CDR2 LQKENI, per germline. CDR3 length: 16 amino acids. CDR3 amino acids: CASSPPVGGTKNIRYF. The CDR3 DNA reads as TGTGCCAGCTCACCACCCGTTGGAGGGACCAAAAACATTCGGTACTTC.

This clonotype was found a few times. The CDR3 DNA follows: TGTGCCAGCAGCTCCGGGACAGGGGACACTGAAGCTTTCTTT. Translation: CASSSGTGDTEAFF. V and J are TRBV12-3 or TRBV12-4 and TRBJ1-1; 10 nucleotides match TRBD1. This CDR3 contains 14 residues. J was trimmed by 3 bases and V by 6 bases; bases with no gene match: 4.

This clonotype was seen a few times. In DNA form, the CDR3 reads TGTGCCAGCAGCTTATGGAGGGATACAGATACGCAGTATTTT. Encoded protein: CASSLWRDTDTQYF. The rearrangement joins TRBV7-2 to TRBJ2-3; D is possibly TRBD2 (6 bases). This CDR3 region has 14 residues. Germline loops: CDR1 SGHTA, CDR2 FQGNSA. Trimming removed 2 bases at V and 3 bases at J, with 9 bases between.

This clonotype showed up just once. The chain uses TRBV7-9 and TRBJ2-5; D ambiguous. The CDR3 consists of 12 residues. V was clipped by 3 bases and J by 5 bases, with 7 bases between them. In germline, CDR1 is SEHNR, CDR2 FQNEAQ (reference sequence). As DNA, the CDR3 is TGTGCCAGCAGCTTCCGTGCGGAGACCCAGTACTTC. Its translation: CASSFRAETQYF. Filled out from reference TRBV7-9 and TRBJ2-5, the complete variable domain reads DTGVSQNPRHKITKRGQNVTFRCDPISEHNRLYWYRQTLGQGPEFLTYFQNEAQLEKSRLLSDRFSAERPKGSFSTLEIQRTEQGDSAMYLCASSFRAETQYFGPGTRLLVL.

This clonotype was picked up a small number of times. This chain uses TRBV20-1 with TRBJ2-7, with 7 bases lining up with TRBD2. J lost 6 bases, V lost 5 bases, and 1 base had no gene match. From germline, CDR1 is DFQATT and CDR2 SNEGSKA (reference sequence). The CDR3 sequence is 10 residues long. CDR3 sequence (DNA): TGCAGTGCTTGGGGGGGCGAGCAGTACTTC. Amino acid sequence: CSAWGGEQYF.

This clonotype was seen a handful of times. The gene calls are TRBV5-1 and TRBJ1-2; D call uncertain. From germline, CDR1 is SGHRS and CDR2 YFSETQ. Trimming shortened V by 0 bases and J by 6 bases, and 15 bases separated the two germline ends. CDR3 length equals 15 residues. Here the CDR3 DNA reads TGCGCCAGCAGCTTGGTCCCGGACCTCAGGAATGGCTACACCTTC. Its protein is CASSLVPDLRNGYTF. Supplemented by reference TRBV5-1 and TRBJ1-2, the full variable domain reads KAGVTQTPRYLIKTRGQQVTLSCSPISGHRSVSWYQQTPGQGLQFLFEYFSETQRNKGNFPGRFSGRQFSNSRSEMNVSTLELGDSALYLCASSLVPDLRNGYTFGSGTRLTVV.

This clonotype has just a few counts. The J gene is TRBJ2-5, the V gene TRBV20-1; D may be TRBD2 (6 bases). V dropped 6 bases and J dropped 0 bases, with 26 bases sitting between them. Germline CDR1 DFQATT, CDR2 SNEGSKA (reference sequence). This CDR3 is 18 amino acids long. The DNA for the CDR3 is TGCAGTGCCGGGGGAAGTGCGGCGGCGGCCCAGTACCAAGAGACCCAGTACTTC. The encoded protein is CSAGGSAAAAQYQETQYF.

V usage is TRBV4-1 and J usage is TRBJ2-7, with D possibly matching TRBD1 (5 bases). Trimming removed 1 base at V and 7 bases at J, with 11 bases between. Germline V CDR1 and CDR2: MGHRA, YSYEKL. This CDR3 contains 13 residues. The DNA for the CDR3 is TGCGCCAGCAGCCAAGTCCCGCAGGGTGAGCAGTACTTC. It translates to CASSQVPQGEQYF.

This clonotype was detected a few times. This chain connects TRBV12-3 or TRBV12-4 to TRBJ1-2; no clear D gene. The V end was cut by 6 bases, the J end by 7 bases, with 12 bases between. The CDR3 is 12 amino acids. The CDR3 DNA reads TGTGCCAGCAGCCCCCCTTGTTCTGGCTACACCTTC. This sequence encodes CASSPPCSGYTF.

The V and J genes are TRBV7-8 and TRBJ2-3; D ambiguous. CDR1 and CDR2 (germline): SGHVS, FQNEAQ. This CDR3 is built from 15 residues. V dropped 4 bases and J dropped 10 bases, with 21 bases sitting between them. This chain's CDR3 is CASSSGLTPPASQYF. CDR3 nucleotides: TGTGCCAGCAGCTCCGGATTGACTCCCCCGGCATCGCAGTATTTT. Full variable domain (outside the CDR3, taken from reference TRBV7-8 and TRBJ2-3): GAGVSQSPRYKVAKRGQDVALRCDPISGHVSLFWYQQALGQGPEFLTYFQNEAQLDKSGLPSDRFFAERPEGSVSTLKIQRTQQEDSAVYLCASSSGLTPPASQYFGPGTRLTVL.

This clonotype occurred many times. The V call is TRBV7-2, the J call TRBJ2-7; 16 bases map to TRBD2. The germline V gene has CDR1 SGHTA and CDR2 FQGNSA. After removal of 0 bases from V and 1 base from J, the junction contained 9 bases not matched to a gene. The CDR3 runs to 20 residues. CDR3 DNA: TGTGCCAGCAGCTTAGCAGGGACTAGCGGGAGGGACCAACGGTCCTACGAGCAGTACTTC. It specifies CASSLAGTSGRDQRSYEQYF.